This T cell receptor beta chain derives from a study of cytomegalovirus exposure and HLA in healthy donors. Study outcomes and limitations: A later analysis associated 15,000 or so TCR beta sequences with HLA alleles at a 0.05 false discovery rate. As a later analysis revealed, the rate of TCR association differed by HLA locus, with DRB1 most and HLA-C fewest. Only CMV serostatus was available as immune exposure information. Presence/absence comparisons presumed near-even sequencing depth among donors.

As to this clone: Antigen unknown.

CDR1 SGHNT and CDR2 YYREEE come from the germline V gene (reference sequence). The CDR3 is 17 residues long. With V trimmed by 0 bases and J by 1 base, 4 bases remained unmatched. Researchers ran the PCR with 60 Vbeta and 13 Jbeta primers. The assay was immunoSEQ multiplex PCR, and TCRdb's table has in-frame clones only and misses some. This table has some 170,000 clones, roughly 80% appearing once. The chain recombines TRBV5-4 with TRBJ2-1; the match to TRBD2 covers 10 bases. The sample comprised PBMCs. The source is a woman in her 30s in good health and CMV-seropositive. In nucleotides, the CDR3 is TGTGCCAGCAGCTTGGGAGGACTAGCGGTATCCTACAATGAGCAGTTCTTC. Its translation is CASSLGGLAVSYNEQFF.